Presented here are 18 T cell receptor beta chains from one specimen sequenced in a study of blood T cell repertoires in COVID-19. Libraries were prepared by immunoSEQ multiplex PCR; TCRdb keeps only in-frame clonotypes and omits some of them. Of 100,000 to 150,000 clones listed, roughly 84% were seen once; the top ten hold about a sixth. Specimen: peripheral blood. These receptor sequences come from an elderly woman with acute or convalescent COVID-19.

The chain employs TRBV7-2 and TRBJ1-5; 8 bases map to TRBD1. V was clipped by 5 bases and J by 8 bases; unmatched bases: 5. Germline loops: CDR1 SGHTA, CDR2 FQGNSA. CDR3 size: 13 residues. CDR3 amino acids: CASSQTGEEPQHF. Here the CDR3 DNA reads TGTGCCAGCAGCCAGACAGGGGAAGAGCCCCAGCATTTT.

The chain carries TRBV4-1 and TRBJ1-2; D is uncertain. This CDR3 is 17 amino acids long. The germline CDR1 and CDR2 sequences are MGHRA and YSYEKL. Trimming took 1 base from V and 5 from J, leaving 20 bases between them. CDR3 nucleotide sequence: TGCGCCAGCAGCCAAGGTGTAGCCTCTTCCTTATGGTATGGCTACACCTTC. This gives the protein CASSQGVASSLWYGYTF.

V and J are TRBV7-2 and TRBJ2-7; D possibly corresponds to TRBD1 (5 bases). This CDR3 has 19 residues. Germline V gene lookup returns CDR1 SGHTA and CDR2 FQGNSA. V was cut by 0 bases and J by 4 bases, with 25 bases left in between. In DNA form, the CDR3 reads TGTGCCAGCAGCTTAGCGGGGCCTACTCACTCGGGCGAAGGATACGAGCAGTACTTC. Its translation is CASSLAGPTHSGEGYEQYF. The full variable domain, rest sourced from reference TRBV7-2 and TRBJ2-7, is GAGVSQSPSNKVTEKGKDVELRCDPISGHTALYWYRQSLGQGLEFLIYFQGNSAPDKSGLPSDRFSAERTGGSVSTLTIQRTQQEDSAVYLCASSLAGPTHSGEGYEQYFGPGTRLTVT.

In its sample, this clone was seen a few times. The chain has TRBV18 and TRBJ1-5, with TRBD1 as a possible D gene (5 bases). Germline CDR1 and CDR2: KGHSH and LQKENI. CDR3 length: 14 residues. V lost 6 bases, J lost 4 bases, and 13 bases lay in between. In nucleotides, the CDR3 is TGTGCCAGCTCCACAATGCAGGGAAATCAGCCCCAGCATTTT. Its protein is CASSTMQGNQPQHF.

The CDR3 reads CSVLTGVDSPLHF. CDR3 sequence (DNA): TGCAGCGTCCTGACGGGGGTAGATTCACCCCTCCACTTT. This chain connects TRBV29-1 to TRBJ1-6, with D maybe TRBD1 (5 bases). Trimming shortened V by 6 bases and J by 8 bases, and 14 bases separated the two germline ends. This CDR3 region has 13 residues. The germline V gene has CDR1 SQVTM and CDR2 ANQGSEA.

The chain links TRBV19 to TRBJ2-3, with a tentative D call TRBD2 (5 bases). Germline CDR1 reads LNHDA; CDR2 reads SQIVND (reference sequence). The CDR3 covers 16 residues. Trimming removed 5 bases from V and 0 bases from J, with 15 bases in between. The CDR3 is CASSFRAESSTDTQYF. The DNA of the CDR3 is TGTGCCAGTAGTTTCCGAGCGGAATCTAGCACAGATACGCAGTATTTT.

This chain links TRBV6-2 or TRBV6-3 with TRBJ2-2, with 12 bases lining up with TRBD2. This CDR3 spans 16 amino acids. Germline CDR1 reads MNHEY; CDR2 reads SVGEGT. The J segment lost 7 bases and the V segment lost 6 bases, leaving 9 bases of the junction unmatched. CDR3 loop: CASSLTSGRLDGELFF. The CDR3 region has the DNA TGTGCCAGCAGCCTGACTAGCGGGAGATTGGACGGGGAGCTGTTTTTT.

The chain links TRBV11-3 to TRBJ2-3; the D gene is possibly TRBD1 (5 bases). This CDR3 contains 14 residues. From germline, CDR1 is SGHNT and CDR2 YENEEA. Trimming cost V 2 bases and J 5 bases, with 11 bases left between them. CDR3 nucleotides: TGTGCCAGCAGCTTATTTAGTAGGGGAGATACGCAGTATTTT. This sequence encodes CASSLFSRGDTQYF. The variable domain in full, completed from reference TRBV11-3 and TRBJ2-3, reads EAGVVQSPRYKIIEKKQPVAFWCNPISGHNTLYWYLQNLGQGPELLIRYENEEAVDDSQLPKDRFSAERLKGVDSTLKIQPAELGDSAVYLCASSLFSRGDTQYFGPGTRLTVL.

The J gene is TRBJ2-7, the V gene TRBV2; D may be TRBD1 (6 bases). V was pared by 7 bases and J by 1 base, with 11 bases between. The CDR3 spans 13 residues. Germline values: CDR1 SNHLY, CDR2 FYNNEI. The CDR3: CASMPGASYEQYF. The CDR3 nucleotides read TGTGCCAGCATGCCAGGGGCATCCTACGAGCAGTACTTC.

The genes are TRBV7-8 and TRBJ1-1, with D possibly TRBD1 on 5 matching bases. CDR1 is SGHVS and CDR2 is FQNEAQ in the germline V gene. The length of the CDR3 is 15 residues. Trimming stripped 1 base from V and 1 base from J, with 10 bases between. The CDR3 sequence: CASSLGAGGNTEAFF. Here the CDR3 DNA reads TGTGCCAGCAGCTTAGGAGCGGGGGGGAACACTGAAGCTTTCTTT. Looking up the rest from reference TRBV7-8 and TRBJ1-1 gives the full variable domain: GAGVSQSPRYKVAKRGQDVALRCDPISGHVSLFWYQQALGQGPEFLTYFQNEAQLDKSGLPSDRFFAERPEGSVSTLKIQRTQQEDSAVYLCASSLGAGGNTEAFFGQGTRLTVV.

The genes are TRBV6-2 or TRBV6-3 and TRBJ2-3; 13 nucleotides agree with TRBD2. V shed 4 bases and J 2 bases; nucleotides not matched to a gene: 3. Germline CDR1 reads MNHEY; CDR2 reads SVGEGT. This CDR3 spans 16 amino acids. DNA of the CDR3: TGTGCCAGCAGTTCGGGACTAGCGGGAAACACAGATACGCAGTATTTT. This codes for CASSSGLAGNTDTQYF.

The gene calls are TRBV19 and TRBJ2-1; TRBD2 agrees at 11 bases. CDR3 length: 17 amino acids. Looked up from germline, CDR1 is LNHDA and CDR2 is SQIVND (reference sequence). After removal of 6 bases from V and 3 bases from J, the junction contained 10 bases not matched to a gene. In nucleotides, the CDR3 is TGTGCCAGTAGACGTGCCGGGACTAGCGGATTCTACAATGAGCAGTTCTTC. Translating gives CASRRAGTSGFYNEQFF.

The chain links TRBV6-5 to TRBJ2-2; D may be TRBD1 (6 bases). The CDR3 is made up of 16 amino acids. Germline V gene sequence: CDR1 MNHEY, CDR2 SVGAGI. V was shortened by 2 bases and J by 3 bases, with 13 bases between the two germline ends. CDR3 sequence: CASSYGGGQYTGELFF. For the CDR3, the DNA is TGTGCCAGCAGTTACGGTGGGGGCCAGTACACCGGGGAGCTGTTTTTT.

The count of this clone is one. The rearrangement joins TRBV30 to TRBJ1-2; unclear D gene. The CDR3 is 12 residues long. The germline V gene has CDR1 GTSNPN and CDR2 SVGIG (reference sequence). Trimming left V 0 bases short and J 8 bases short, with 10 bases between. The CDR3 bases are TGTGCCTGGAGTGTCGGTCCCCTGGGCTACACCTTC. Translation gives CAWSVGPLGYTF.

The chain couples TRBV27 to TRBJ2-7, with TRBD1 matching 9 bases. From germline, CDR1 is MNHEY and CDR2 SMNVEV (reference sequence). The V segment lost 5 bases and the J segment 2 bases; nucleotides outside the gene matches: 7. This CDR3 region has 15 residues. CDR3 nucleotide sequence: TGTGCCAGCAGTCCCGGACAGGGGCCAACCTACGAGCAGTACTTC. Residues: CASSPGQGPTYEQYF.

The rearrangement joins TRBV11-2 to TRBJ2-1, with 16 positions matching TRBD2. The CDR3 has 15 residues. Unmatched junction bases numbered 4, after V lost 5 bases and J lost 9 bases. Germline V CDR1 and CDR2: SGHAT, FQNNGV. The CDR3 bases are TGTGCCAGCAGCATGGGACTAGCGGGGGGGGTTGAGCAGTTCTTC. Amino acids: CASSMGLAGGVEQFF.

This rearrangement joins TRBV29-1 to TRBJ2-1; 8 bases align to TRBD1. Germline V gives CDR1 SQVTM, CDR2 ANQGSEA. The CDR3 spans 19 residues. Trimming removed 0 bases from V and 10 bases from J; junction bases left unmatched: 23. The CDR3 bases are TGCAGCGTTGAAGAGATGAGGACAGGGTCACTGATTACAATGATCGAGCAGTTCTTC. It is translated as CSVEEMRTGSLITMIEQFF.

The table lists this clone with a count of one. J is TRBJ2-7 and V is TRBV21-1; the table's D call, TRBD1, was not checked against the DNA. TRBV21-1 is a known pseudogene. The CDR3 covers 15 residues. The CDR3 loop reads CASTSLGDTTYEQYF. The CDR3 DNA is TGTGCCAGCACCTCGTTAGGGGACACTACCTACGAGCAGTACTTC.